These 22 T cell receptor beta chains were sequenced from one sample in a study of blood T cell repertoires in COVID-19. Some clones are missing from TCRdb's copy, which holds only in-frame ones; the method was immunoSEQ multiplex PCR. The repertoire includes some 170,000 clones, around 85% of them detected once, and around 7.5% sits in the top ten. Sequencing used peripheral blood. Receptors originate from a woman aged 60-70 years with acute or convalescent COVID-19.

The chain employs TRBV7-9 and TRBJ1-5, with D uncertain. CDR3 length: 14 residues. Trimming shortened V by 0 bases and J by 4 bases, and 7 bases separated the two germline ends. CDR1 and CDR2 (germline): SEHNR, FQNEAQ (reference sequence). The DNA of the CDR3 is TGTGCCAGCAGCTTAGCAGGAGAGAATCAGCCCCAGCATTTT. This translates into CASSLAGENQPQHF.

The chain combines TRBV5-1 with TRBJ1-4; TRBD1 matches at 11 bases. This CDR3 contains 15 residues. J gave up 7 bases and V 3 bases, and 5 bases lay outside the gene matches. Germline V lookup: CDR1 SGHRS, CDR2 YFSETQ. Here the CDR3 reads CASSSTGTGGEKLFF. The CDR3 coding sequence is TGCGCCAGCAGCTCAACCGGGACAGGGGGTGAAAAACTGTTTTTT.

V and J are TRBV11-2 and TRBJ2-1; 9 positions match TRBD1. This CDR3 has 15 amino acids. The germline CDR1 and CDR2 sequences are SGHAT and FQNNGV. Trimming at V came to 1 base and at J to 8 bases, leaving 6 bases not matched to a gene. The CDR3 is CASSLGDRAGDEQFF. In DNA form, the CDR3 reads TGTGCCAGCAGCTTAGGGGACAGGGCTGGGGATGAGCAGTTCTTC.

This chain connects TRBV18 to TRBJ1-1; 7 bases are shared with TRBD1. V lost 3 bases and J lost 9; bases outside the gene matches: 16. Per germline, CDR1 KGHSH and CDR2 LQKENI. The CDR3 spans 16 residues. The CDR3: CASSPRRDSAPGQAFF. CDR3 in DNA: TGTGCCAGCTCACCTCGCCGGGACAGCGCGCCGGGACAAGCTTTCTTT. Supplemented by reference TRBV18 and TRBJ1-1, the full variable domain reads NAGVMQNPRHLVRRRGQEARLRCSPMKGHSHVYWYRQLPEEGLKFMVYLQKENIIDESGMPKERFSAEFPKEGPSILRIQQVVRGDSAAYFCASSPRRDSAPGQAFFGQGTRLTVV.

The rearrangement links TRBV5-4 to TRBJ2-2; unclear D gene. CDR1 and CDR2 (germline): SGHNT, YYREEE (reference sequence). Deletions cut 0 bases from V and 4 bases from J, with 4 bases between. CDR3 length: 13 residues. CDR3 protein: CASSLDGTGELFF. The CDR3 DNA reads TGTGCCAGCAGCTTGGACGGCACCGGGGAGCTGTTTTTT. Complete variable domain (other parts from reference TRBV5-4 and TRBJ2-2): ETGVTQSPTHLIKTRGQQVTLRCSSQSGHNTVSWYQQALGQGPQFIFQYYREEENGRGNFPPRFSGLQFPNYSSELNVNALELDDSALYLCASSLDGTGELFFGEGSRLTVL.

This clone was seen a handful of times. The V call is TRBV4-2, the J call TRBJ2-2; 11 nucleotides match TRBD2. CDR1 is LGHNA, CDR2 YNFKEQ, per germline. The V and J ends lost 0 bases and 4 bases, in that order; junction bases with no gene match: 4. The CDR3 runs 17 residues. CDR3 nucleotides: TGTGCCAGCAGCCAAGAGTCTAGCGGGAGGTCCACCGGGGAGCTGTTTTTT. It is translated as CASSQESSGRSTGELFF.

J is TRBJ1-1 and V is TRBV10-2; D is perhaps TRBD1 (5 bases). CDR3 length: 14 amino acids. Per the germline V gene, CDR1 is WSHSY and CDR2 is SAAADI. The V gene lost 7 bases and the J gene lost 3 bases, with 15 bases spanning the gap. In DNA, the CDR3 is TGCGCCAGCACATTAGGGGCTTGGGACACTGAAGCTTTCTTT. Its protein product is CASTLGAWDTEAFF.

The V call is TRBV10-3, the J call TRBJ2-3; 9 nucleotides match TRBD1. Germline loops: CDR1 ENHRY, CDR2 SYGVKD. Germline trimming cut 3 bases from V and 2 bases from J; bases unmatched to any gene: 3. The CDR3 has 15 amino acids. The CDR3 DNA sequence: TGTGCCATCAGTGACCAACAGGGGGCCACAGATACGCAGTATTTT. It specifies CAISDQQGATDTQYF.

The chain links TRBV5-1 to TRBJ2-5, with a possible D match to TRBD2 (5 bases). V gave up 0 bases and J gave up 5 bases, with 8 bases separating them. The CDR3 extends over 13 amino acids. The germline V gene encodes CDR1 SGHRS and CDR2 YFSETQ. The CDR3 DNA is TGCGCCAGCAGCTTGGCGGTAGCGGAGACCCAGTACTTC. It encodes CASSLAVAETQYF.

The chain combines TRBV25-1 with TRBJ2-1; 12 bases map to TRBD2. The CDR3 is 16 residues long. The germline gives CDR1 MGHDK, CDR2 SYGVNS. V lost 4 bases, J lost 8 bases, and 9 bases stayed unmatched. The CDR3 spells CASSAGLAGPKDEQFF. The CDR3 DNA reads as TGTGCCAGCAGTGCGGGACTAGCGGGCCCCAAAGATGAGCAGTTCTTC.

The gene calls are TRBV10-1 and TRBJ2-2, with TRBD2 matching 7 bases. Germline-derived CDR1 and CDR2 are WNHNN and SYGVQD (reference sequence). V dropped 3 bases and J dropped 3; count of bases not matched to a gene: 4. The CDR3 loop spans 15 amino acids. CDR3 amino acids: CASSDSSGHTGELFF. The CDR3 nucleotides read TGCGCCAGCAGTGATTCTAGCGGCCACACCGGGGAGCTGTTTTTT.

This clone appeared once. This rearrangement joins TRBV29-1 to TRBJ1-1; TRBD1 might be the D (6 bases). Trimming took 6 bases from V and 5 from J, leaving 10 bases between them. CDR3 size: 11 residues. Germline CDR1 is SQVTM and CDR2 is ANQGSEA. The CDR3 DNA sequence: TGCAGCGTCGATACAGGGACTGAAGCTTTCTTT. As protein: CSVDTGTEAFF.

The CDR3 loop is CASSFGGAGDQPQHF. DNA of the CDR3: TGTGCCAGCAGCTTCGGAGGGGCGGGTGATCAGCCCCAGCATTTT. This chain joins TRBV7-9 and TRBJ1-5, with a weak D call TRBD1 (5 bases). V lost 3 bases and J 5 bases, leaving 14 bases between the germline ends. CDR3 length: 15 residues. Germline assignment: CDR1 SEHNR and CDR2 FQNEAQ (reference sequence).

This clone appeared a single time. The chain has TRBV6-5 and TRBJ2-1; D ambiguous. Germline CDR1 and CDR2: MNHEY and SVGAGI. Trimming stripped 6 bases from V and 4 bases from J, with 16 bases between. The CDR3 has 15 amino acids. CDR3 bases: TGTGCCAGCAGGCCTGGATCCGACTCATACAATGAGCAGTTCTTC. Amino acids: CASRPGSDSYNEQFF.

The J gene is TRBJ1-2, the V gene TRBV18, with D possibly TRBD1 on 6 matching bases. V was shortened by 3 bases and J by 10 bases, with 15 bases between the two germline ends. This CDR3 is built from 13 residues. CDR1 and CDR2 from the germline V gene are KGHSH and LQKENI. CDR3 sequence (DNA): TGTGCCAGCTCACCTGGGACACTTGATCCCTACACCTTC. Translated: CASSPGTLDPYTF.

Concerning this clone itself: Likely a read error: the CDR3 ends without its conserved phenylalanine or tryptophan. The DNA is omitted, as the CDR3 cannot be located on it reliably, and the CDR3 follows TCRdb's listing. V and J are TRBV19 and TRBJ1-2; the D call in the table, TRBD1, was not verified against the DNA. The CDR3 spans 11 residues, counting both ends. The germline V gene encodes CDR1 LNHDA and CDR2 SQIVND (reference sequence). CDR3 in amino acids: CASSPHRDRDL.

Notes on this clone: This CDR3 is also generated by other DNA sequences in the sample. V usage is TRBV7-2 and J usage is TRBJ1-1; D call uncertain. This CDR3 is built from 13 residues. Germline V CDR1 and CDR2: SGHTA, FQGNSA. Trimming cost V 3 bases and J 1 base, with 6 bases left between them. CDR3 sequence: CASSFSGNTEAFF. The CDR3 nucleotides are TGTGCCAGCAGCTTCTCGGGGAACACTGAAGCTTTCTTT. Using reference TRBV7-2 and TRBJ1-1 for the parts outside the CDR3, the full variable domain is GAGVSQSPSNKVTEKGKDVELRCDPISGHTALYWYRQSLGQGLEFLIYFQGNSAPDKSGLPSDRFSAERTGGSVSTLTIQRTQQEDSAVYLCASSFSGNTEAFFGQGTRLTVV.

This clone came up once. V is TRBV24-1 and J is TRBJ2-1; D possibly corresponds to TRBD1 (6 bases). Germline V gene sequence: CDR1 KGHDR, CDR2 SFDVKD. The CDR3 covers 15 residues. V lost 3 bases, J lost 4 bases, and 12 bases lay in between. The CDR3 is CATSDEDRKYNEQFF. DNA of the CDR3: TGTGCCACCAGTGATGAGGACAGAAAGTACAATGAGCAGTTCTTC.

The chain couples TRBV10-3 to TRBJ1-4; perhaps TRBD1 as D (6 bases). The V end lost 0 bases, the J end lost 1 base, and 9 bases lay between the germline ends. CDR1 is ENHRY and CDR2 is SYGVKD in the germline V gene. The CDR3 consists of 16 residues. The CDR3, as DNA: TGTGCCATCAGTGAGTCTTGGGGGCAAACTAATGAAAAACTGTTTTTT. Amino acid sequence: CAISESWGQTNEKLFF.

This chain uses TRBV3-1 (or the pseudogene TRBV3-2) with TRBJ1-2; D uncertain. Germline CDR1 and CDR2: LGHDT and YNNKEL (reference sequence). CDR3 length equals 12 residues. V lost 2 bases, J lost 8 bases, and 9 bases lay in between. The CDR3 here is CASSQSGTGYTF. Written as DNA, the CDR3 is TGTGCCAGCAGCCAATCAGGAACAGGCTACACCTTC.

Concerning this clone itself: Other nucleotide sequences in the sample specify the same CDR3. The rearrangement links TRBV6-1 to TRBJ1-4, with D tentatively TRBD1 (6 bases). With 1 base removed from V and 8 bases from J, the gap between germline ends came to 11 bases. The V gene's germline CDR1 is MNHNS and CDR2 SASEGT. This CDR3 comprises 14 residues. The CDR3 sequence: CASSEGAGVEKLFF. The CDR3 DNA reads as TGTGCCAGCAGTGAAGGGGCAGGGGTCGAAAAACTGTTTTTT.

The chain couples TRBV2 to TRBJ1-1; D not resolved. Germline CDR1 and CDR2: SNHLY and FYNNEI. This CDR3 has 14 residues. The V gene lost 6 bases and the J gene lost 0 bases, with 11 bases spanning the gap. CDR3 residues: CASRKEDLNTEAFF. The CDR3 DNA follows: TGTGCCAGCAGGAAGGAGGATCTGAACACTGAAGCTTTCTTT.